One and the same sample provided the 12 T cell receptor beta chains below, sequenced in a study of T cell repertoires in aging, cancer and after chemotherapy (dated by TCRdb to about 2019). Sequencing was performed on an Illumina MiSeq. Using a mixed TRB-A/B primer pool, multiplex touch-down PCR amplified rearranged TRB sequences covering the V, D and J segments. TCRdb took the public reads, trimmed them with fastp at Q25, ran MiXCR for clone calling and kept in-frame beta chains. Identical CDR3 proteins give one entry, which carries the most common genes and DNA. The table for this sample lists around 1,700 distinct CDR3 sequences; about 25% of them were counted only once. Together, the top ten hold approximately 25% of the sample. Instead of sorted cells or RNA, genomic DNA extracted from peripheral blood served as the source for amplifying TCR beta rearrangements. Sample: blood. The receptors stem from a human donor with a blood cancer.

This clonotype qualifies as medium-sized. J is TRBJ1-1 and V is TRBV18; tentative D call: TRBD1 (5 bases). The CDR3 runs to 15 residues. Germline assignment: CDR1 KGHSH and CDR2 LQKENI. V was shortened by 6 bases and J by 0 bases, with 14 bases between the two germline ends. The DNA of the CDR3 is TGTGCCAGCTCCCCGATGAGGGGATTGAACACTGAAGCTTTCTTT. This codes for CASSPMRGLNTEAFF.

The chain links TRBV2 to TRBJ2-5, with 8 bases lining up with TRBD1. Trimming at V came to 9 bases and at J to 5 bases, leaving 11 bases not matched to a gene. Germline V gene sequence: CDR1 SNHLY, CDR2 FYNNEI. There are 14 residues in the CDR3. The DNA for the CDR3 is TGTGCCAGTCTTTCGACAGGGGTCGTGGAGACCCAGTACTTC. Translation: CASLSTGVVETQYF.

This clonotype counts as medium-sized. The gene calls are TRBV24-1 and TRBJ1-2, with 8 bases lining up with TRBD1. Losses at the gene ends were 5 bases for V and 8 bases for J; bases not matched to a gene: 9. Germline V gives CDR1 KGHDR, CDR2 SFDVKD. The CDR3 has 14 amino acids. This CDR3 is CATSARQGASGYTF. DNA of the CDR3: TGTGCCACCAGTGCCCGTCAGGGGGCTTCAGGCTACACCTTC.

This clonotype is classed as medium-sized (0.01 to 0.1%). The rearrangement links TRBV6-6 to TRBJ1-3, with TRBD1 identical over 8 bases. The CDR3 sequence is 17 residues long. Germline-derived CDR1 and CDR2 are MNHNY and SVGAGI (reference sequence). V trimming: 0 bases; J trimming: 0 bases; junction bases outside the gene matches: 4. The DNA for the CDR3 is TGTGCCAGCAGTTACTCGGCAGGGGGCATCTCTGGAAACACCATATATTTT. It specifies CASSYSAGGISGNTIYF.

This clonotype is medium-sized by share. The chain employs TRBV5-6 and TRBJ2-4; D call uncertain. Germline CDR1 is SGHDT and CDR2 is YYEEEE. This CDR3 region has 16 residues. Trimming removed 6 bases at V and 0 bases at J, with 16 bases between. CDR3 in amino acids: CASNRGTQIAKNIQYF. In nucleotides, the CDR3 is TGTGCCAGCAACCGCGGTACCCAGATAGCCAAAAACATTCAGTACTTC.

This clonotype is termed medium-sized (0.01 to 0.1%). The V gene is TRBV20-1, the J gene TRBJ2-3; TRBD2 agrees at 14 bases. The CDR3 loop spans 16 amino acids. J gave up 3 bases and V 3 bases, and 5 bases lay outside the gene matches. CDR1 DFQATT and CDR2 SNEGSKA come from the germline V gene (reference sequence). CDR3 nucleotides: TGCAGTGCTAGGACGACTAGCGGGGGGGATACAGATACGCAGTATTTT. Translation gives CSARTTSGGDTDTQYF.

This clonotype is medium-sized in the sample. CDR3 DNA sequence: TGTGCCAGCAGATCTCAACGGAATGAGCAGTTCTTC. This codes for CASRSQRNEQFF. This chain joins TRBV12-3 or TRBV12-4 and TRBJ2-1; D remains ambiguous. Trimming left V 6 bases short and J 7 bases short, with 10 bases between. The CDR3 length is 12 residues.

This clonotype is medium-sized. The rearrangement uses TRBV5-6 and TRBJ1-1; maybe TRBD1 (6 bases). The CDR3 runs to 15 residues. Germline V CDR1 and CDR2: SGHDT, YYEEEE. V was pared by 4 bases and J by 3 bases, with 16 bases between. CDR3 nucleotides: TGTGCCAGCAGCCGAGGGGAGGGGGGTTACACTGAAGCTTTCTTT. This codes for CASSRGEGGYTEAFF.

This clonotype is labeled medium-sized. V gene TRBV5-6 combines with J gene TRBJ1-3, with D possibly being TRBD1 (5 bases). The V end lost 4 bases, the J end lost 0 bases, and 17 bases lay between the germline ends. CDR1 is SGHDT, CDR2 YYEEEE, per germline. This CDR3 has 17 residues. CDR3: CASSTYGGARSGNTIYF. For the CDR3, the DNA is TGTGCCAGCAGCACATACGGGGGAGCCCGCTCTGGAAACACCATATATTTT.

By sample share, this clonotype is medium-sized (0.01 to 0.1%). The chain uses TRBV6-5 and TRBJ1-1; D might be TRBD1 (6 bases). The CDR3 is made up of 13 amino acids. CDR1 and CDR2 (germline): MNHEY, SVGAGI. V lost 11 bases and J lost 3, with 16 bases in between. CDR3 sequence: CAGRRTAYTEAFF. CDR3 in DNA: TGTGCCGGACGGAGGACAGCATACACTGAAGCTTTCTTT.

By share of the sample, this clonotype is medium-sized. Here the CDR3 reads CASSYSRDYSNQPQHF. DNA of the CDR3: TGTGCCAGCAGTTACTCCAGGGATTATAGCAATCAGCCCCAGCATTTT. The chain combines TRBV6-5 with TRBJ1-5, with D possibly being TRBD1 (5 bases). The V gene lost 0 bases and the J gene lost 0 bases, with 9 bases spanning the gap. This CDR3 is built from 16 residues. Germline V gene lookup returns CDR1 MNHEY and CDR2 SVGAGI.

By frequency in the sample, this clonotype is medium-sized. The chain uses TRBV20-1 and TRBJ2-5; the D is unclear. Trimming stripped 4 bases from V and 10 bases from J, with 16 bases between. This CDR3 is built from 12 residues. Per the germline V gene, CDR1 is DFQATT and CDR2 is SNEGSKA (reference sequence). The CDR3 DNA sequence: TGCAGTGCTATCGTTCCCCAAAAGATCCAGTACTTC. Protein: CSAIVPQKIQYF.